This TCR beta chain was captured by sequencing in a study of response to subunit inactivated influenza vaccine. Germline loops: CDR1 ENHRY, CDR2 SYGVKD. Between the trimmed V and J ends, which lost 10 bases and 4 bases, there was a span of 17 bases. The CDR3 length is 13 residues. This clonotype appeared many times. TCRdb recomputed calls from the RT-PCR reads with MiXCR, one row per CDR3 protein. The sample has more than 550,000 distinct CDR3 sequences, about 11% seen once. These same records also appear under a second study, on T cells expressing NK-cell markers. That paper notes: In generating TCR beta cDNA, 5'RACE template switching with UMIs was used. CD3+CD56+NKG2C+, CD3+CD56+NKG2C- and CD3+CD56-NKG2C+ T cells, once sorted, supplied the TCR beta repertoires. Of eight sequenced donors, seven were HCMV-seropositive and one HCMV-seronegative. No clear determination of HCMV specificity was made for expanded NKG2C+ T cell clones.

The TCR originated in a man aged 50-59 years who received an inactivated influenza vaccine. Sample: PBMCs from blood, taken on the day of vaccination. The rearrangement uses TRBV10-3 and TRBJ2-7; D tentatively reads TRBD1 or TRBD2 (5 bases each). CDR3 protein: CANSGTDFYEQYF. For the CDR3, the DNA is TGTGCCAACTCCGGGACGGATTTTTACGAGCAGTACTTC.